Below, one TCR beta chain is given with its context. This entry comes from a study of technical replicates of blood from a handful of donors. Assay: immunoSEQ multiplex PCR; the TCRdb copy retains only in-frame clones and omits some. The profile shows approximately 81,000 clones, 90% to 97% of them singletons. The V gene's germline CDR1 is MNHEY and CDR2 SMNVEV (reference sequence). This CDR3 comprises 14 residues. Trimming pared 6 bases from V and 1 base from J, leaving 12 bases between. Sequenced material: T cells isolated from PBMCs. The genes are TRBV27 and TRBJ1-2; D may be TRBD1 (5 bases). The clonotype originates from a human donor in good health. CDR3 sequence: CASSLRVGNYGYTF. In DNA form, the CDR3 reads TGTGCCAGCAGCCTCAGGGTGGGTAACTATGGCTACACCTTC.